This TCR beta chain came from a study of tumor-infiltrating lymphocytes in primary liver carcinoma. Study-level results: Overlap between tumor regions exceeded overlap of tumor with adjacent tissue or blood.

TCR beta cDNA was prepared out of roughly 500 ng total RNA by means of a constant-region primer. Three nested multiplex PCR rounds of slightly modified ARM-PCR generated TCR beta libraries. Forward primers for TRBV1-TRBV30 and a C-beta reverse primer served the first two PCR rounds, at approximately 10 cycles each. TCRdb processed the multiplex PCR reads anew with MiXCR; each CDR3 protein has one entry. The sample lists about 350,000 distinct CDR3 sequences; less than 70% were seen once. This clonotype was seen a handful of times. As yet, its antigen is unknown. Both blood RNA, taken from unsorted whole blood, and germline DNA were extracted. V trimming: 0 bases; J trimming: 4 bases; junction bases outside the gene matches: 8. The CDR3 runs 16 residues. In germline, CDR1 is SGHRS, CDR2 YFSETQ.

This chain connects TRBV5-1 to TRBJ2-5, with 8 bases matching TRBD2. Sample: peripheral blood. The clonotype comes from a middle-aged man with primary liver carcinoma and hepatitis B virus infection. CDR3 nucleotides: TGCGCCAGCAGCTTGGGCCTCGGGAGGGCCTCAGAGACCCAGTACTTC. Its protein product is CASSLGLGRASETQYF.